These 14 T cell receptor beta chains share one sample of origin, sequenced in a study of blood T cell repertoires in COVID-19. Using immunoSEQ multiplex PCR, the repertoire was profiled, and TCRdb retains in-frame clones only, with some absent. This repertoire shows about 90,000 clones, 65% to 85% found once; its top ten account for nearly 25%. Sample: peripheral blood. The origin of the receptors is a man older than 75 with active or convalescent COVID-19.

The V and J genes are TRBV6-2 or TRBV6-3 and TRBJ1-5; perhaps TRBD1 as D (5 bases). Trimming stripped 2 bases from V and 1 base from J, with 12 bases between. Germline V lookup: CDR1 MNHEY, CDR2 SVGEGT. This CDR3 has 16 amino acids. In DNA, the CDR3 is TGTGCCAGCAGTTACAAGCAGGGTAGGAGCAATCAGCCCCAGCATTTT. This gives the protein CASSYKQGRSNQPQHF.

For the CDR3, the DNA is TGCGCCAGCAGCCAAGGACAGGGGGGGTACGAGCAGTACTTC. Residues: CASSQGQGGYEQYF. This rearrangement joins TRBV5-1 to TRBJ2-7; 10 bases align to TRBD1. Germline assignment: CDR1 SGHRS and CDR2 YFSETQ. This CDR3 contains 14 residues. J was trimmed by 4 bases and V by 4 bases; bases with no gene match: 5.

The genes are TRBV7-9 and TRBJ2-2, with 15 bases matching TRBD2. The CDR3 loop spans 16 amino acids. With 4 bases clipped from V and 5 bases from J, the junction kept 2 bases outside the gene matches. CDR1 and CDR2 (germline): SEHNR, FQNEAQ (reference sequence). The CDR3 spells CASSSGLAGGTGELFF. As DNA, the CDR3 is TGTGCCAGCAGCTCCGGACTAGCGGGGGGGACCGGGGAGCTGTTTTTT.

The CDR3 spells CASSLLTTGGNEQFF. The CDR3 DNA is TGTGCCAGCAGTTTATTAACAACAGGTGGCAATGAGCAGTTCTTC. V usage is TRBV28 and J usage is TRBJ2-1, with a weak D call TRBD1 (5 bases). From germline, CDR1 is MDHEN and CDR2 SYDVKM. There are 15 residues in the CDR3. Trimming cost V 1 base and J 6 bases, with 13 bases left between them. Filled out from reference TRBV28 and TRBJ2-1, the complete variable domain reads DVKVTQSSRYLVKRTGEKVFLECVQDMDHENMFWYRQDPGLGLRLIYFSYDVKMKEKGDIPEGYSVSREKKERFSLILESASTNQTSMYLCASSLLTTGGNEQFFGPGTRLTVL.

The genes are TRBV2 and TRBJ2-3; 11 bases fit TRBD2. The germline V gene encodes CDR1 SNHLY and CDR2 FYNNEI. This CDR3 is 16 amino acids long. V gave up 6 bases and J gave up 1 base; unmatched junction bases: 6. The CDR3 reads CASSFLTSGGTDTQYF. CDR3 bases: TGTGCCAGCAGCTTCCTGACTAGCGGGGGCACAGATACGCAGTATTTT.

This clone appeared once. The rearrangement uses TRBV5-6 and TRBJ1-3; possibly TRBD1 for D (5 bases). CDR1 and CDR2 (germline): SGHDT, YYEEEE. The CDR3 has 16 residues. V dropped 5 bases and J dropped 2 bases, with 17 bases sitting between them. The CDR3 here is CASSKIGQAPGNTIYF. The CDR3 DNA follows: TGTGCCAGCAGTAAAATTGGACAAGCCCCTGGAAACACCATATATTTT.

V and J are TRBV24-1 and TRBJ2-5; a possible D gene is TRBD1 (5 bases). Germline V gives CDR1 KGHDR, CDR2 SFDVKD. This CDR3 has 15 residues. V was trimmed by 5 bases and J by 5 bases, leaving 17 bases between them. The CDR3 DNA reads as TGTGCCACCAGTGTTCTAAGGGGCGCAGGGGAGACCCAGTACTTC. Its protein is CATSVLRGAGETQYF.

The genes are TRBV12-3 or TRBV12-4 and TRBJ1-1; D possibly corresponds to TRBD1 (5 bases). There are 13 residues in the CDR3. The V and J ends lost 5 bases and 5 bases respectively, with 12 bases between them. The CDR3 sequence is CASSLGRGTEAFF. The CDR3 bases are TGTGCCAGCAGTCTTGGACGGGGGACTGAAGCTTTCTTT.

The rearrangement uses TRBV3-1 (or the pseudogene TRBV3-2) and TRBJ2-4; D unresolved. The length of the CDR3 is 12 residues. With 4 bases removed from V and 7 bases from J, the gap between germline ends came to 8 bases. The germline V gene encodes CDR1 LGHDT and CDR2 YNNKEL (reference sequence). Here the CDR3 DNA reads TGTGCCAGCAGCCTAACCGGGAACATTCAGTACTTC. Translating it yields CASSLTGNIQYF.

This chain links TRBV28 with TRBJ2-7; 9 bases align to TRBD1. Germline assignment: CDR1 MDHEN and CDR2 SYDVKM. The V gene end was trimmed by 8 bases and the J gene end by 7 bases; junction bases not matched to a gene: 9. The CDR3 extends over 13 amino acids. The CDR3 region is CASSGTGLGEQYF. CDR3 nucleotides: TGTGCCAGCTCCGGGACAGGGTTGGGGGAGCAGTACTTC.

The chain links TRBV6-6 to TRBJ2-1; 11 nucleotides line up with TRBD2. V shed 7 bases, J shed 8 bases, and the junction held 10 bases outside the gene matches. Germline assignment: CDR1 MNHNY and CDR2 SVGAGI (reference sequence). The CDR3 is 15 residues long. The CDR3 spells CASTYSGGATDEQFF. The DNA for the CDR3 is TGTGCCAGCACCTATAGCGGGGGGGCCACCGATGAGCAGTTCTTC.

CDR3 residues: CASSTGQGNTGELFF. The CDR3 nucleotides read TGCGCCAGCAGCACGGGACAGGGAAACACCGGGGAGCTGTTTTTT. The chain has TRBV5-1 and TRBJ2-2; 9 bases align to TRBD1. The CDR3 length is 15 residues. The germline gives CDR1 SGHRS, CDR2 YFSETQ. With 4 bases clipped from V and 2 bases from J, the junction kept 3 bases outside the gene matches.

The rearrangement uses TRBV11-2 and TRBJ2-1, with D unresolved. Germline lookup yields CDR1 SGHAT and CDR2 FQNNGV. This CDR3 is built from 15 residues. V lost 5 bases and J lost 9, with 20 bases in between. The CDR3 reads CASSQRTFALGEQFF. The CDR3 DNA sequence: TGTGCCAGCAGCCAGCGTACCTTTGCCCTCGGTGAGCAGTTCTTC.

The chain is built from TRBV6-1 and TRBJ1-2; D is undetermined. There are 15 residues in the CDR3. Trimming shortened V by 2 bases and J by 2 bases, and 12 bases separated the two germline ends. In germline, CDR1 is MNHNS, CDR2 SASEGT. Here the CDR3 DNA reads TGTGCCAGCAGTGAAACATTGAGGCGGAACTATGGCTACACCTTC. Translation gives CASSETLRRNYGYTF.